This TCR beta chain is drawn from a study of T cell responses to AZD1222 COVID-19 vaccine. Concerning this clone: What it recognizes is unknown.

Findings of the study overall: Only six or seven AZD1222 recipients tested seropositive at baseline. Variant regions that are unmutated are reportedly the target of nearly half of spike-specific TCRs.

The CDR3 runs 14 residues. Germline CDR1 reads SSHAT; CDR2 reads FNYEAQ (reference sequence). The V end lost 3 bases, the J end lost 7 bases, and 12 bases lay between the germline ends. Data came from immunoSEQ multiplex PCR; TCRdb stores just in-frame clones and leaves some out. The table lists roughly 93,000 clones, 65% to 90% of them singletons. The rearrangement links TRBV7-7 to TRBJ1-4, with a weak D call TRBD1 (6 bases). The source material was peripheral blood, sampled on day 0 of AZD1222 vaccination. This TCR was sampled from an adult in good health. The CDR3, as DNA: TGTGCCAGCAGCTTGGGGGGGCATAGTGAAAAACTGTTTTTT. Protein product: CASSLGGHSEKLFF.